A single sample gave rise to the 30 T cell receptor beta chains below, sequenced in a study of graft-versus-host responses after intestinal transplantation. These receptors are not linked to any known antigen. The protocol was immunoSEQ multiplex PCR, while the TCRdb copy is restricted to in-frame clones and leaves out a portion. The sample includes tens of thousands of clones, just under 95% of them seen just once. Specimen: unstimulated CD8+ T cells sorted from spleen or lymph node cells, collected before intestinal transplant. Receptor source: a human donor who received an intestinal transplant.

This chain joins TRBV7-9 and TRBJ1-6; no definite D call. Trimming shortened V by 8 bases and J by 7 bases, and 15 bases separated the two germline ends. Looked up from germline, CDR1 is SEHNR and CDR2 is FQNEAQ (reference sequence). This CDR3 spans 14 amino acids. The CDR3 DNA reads TGTGCCAGCTCCGTGGCGGGGAACAATTCACCCCTCCACTTT. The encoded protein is CASSVAGNNSPLHF.

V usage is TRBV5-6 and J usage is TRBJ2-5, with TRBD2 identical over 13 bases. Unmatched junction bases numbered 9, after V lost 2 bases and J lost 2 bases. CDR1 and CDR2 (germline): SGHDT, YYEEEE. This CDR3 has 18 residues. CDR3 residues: CASSFDPGLAGIQETQYF. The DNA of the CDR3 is TGTGCCAGCAGCTTTGATCCGGGACTAGCGGGAATTCAAGAGACCCAGTACTTC.

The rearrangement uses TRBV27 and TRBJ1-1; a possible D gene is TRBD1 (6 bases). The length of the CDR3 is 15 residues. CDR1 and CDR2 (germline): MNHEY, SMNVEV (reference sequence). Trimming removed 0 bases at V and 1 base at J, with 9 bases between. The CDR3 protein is CASSLSWGQNTEAFF. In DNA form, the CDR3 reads TGTGCCAGCAGTTTATCCTGGGGGCAGAACACTGAAGCTTTCTTT.

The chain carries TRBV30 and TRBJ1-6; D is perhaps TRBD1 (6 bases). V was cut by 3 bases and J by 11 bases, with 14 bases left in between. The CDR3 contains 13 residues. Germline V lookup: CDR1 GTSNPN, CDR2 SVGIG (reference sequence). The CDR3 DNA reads TGTGCCTGGAGCGGGACGAAGGGGGCACCCCTCCACTTT. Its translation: CAWSGTKGAPLHF.

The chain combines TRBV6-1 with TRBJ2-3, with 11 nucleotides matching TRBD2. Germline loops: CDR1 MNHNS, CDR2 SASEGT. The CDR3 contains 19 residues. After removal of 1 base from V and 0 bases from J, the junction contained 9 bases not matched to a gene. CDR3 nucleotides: TGTGCCAGCAGTGAAGGGGTGCTAGCGGGGGGCCTTAGCACAGATACGCAGTATTTT. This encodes CASSEGVLAGGLSTDTQYF.

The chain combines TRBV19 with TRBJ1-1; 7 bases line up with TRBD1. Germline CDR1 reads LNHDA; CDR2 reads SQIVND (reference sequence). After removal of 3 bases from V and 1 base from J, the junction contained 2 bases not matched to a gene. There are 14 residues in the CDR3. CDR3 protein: CASSMGQRNTEAFF. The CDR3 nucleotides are TGTGCCAGTAGTATGGGACAGCGGAACACTGAAGCTTTCTTT.

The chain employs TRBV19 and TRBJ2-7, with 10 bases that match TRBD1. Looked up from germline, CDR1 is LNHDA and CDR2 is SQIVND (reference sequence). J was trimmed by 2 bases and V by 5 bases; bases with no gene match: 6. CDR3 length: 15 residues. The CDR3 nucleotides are TGTGCCAGTAGTTGGGGACAGGGGTCAACCTACGAGCAGTACTTC. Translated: CASSWGQGSTYEQYF.

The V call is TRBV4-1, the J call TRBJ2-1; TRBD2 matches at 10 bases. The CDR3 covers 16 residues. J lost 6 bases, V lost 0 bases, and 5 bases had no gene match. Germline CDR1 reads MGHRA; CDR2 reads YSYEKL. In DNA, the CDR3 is TGCGCCAGCAGCCAAGATGAGCGGGAGGGCCTCAATGAGCAGTTCTTC. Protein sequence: CASSQDEREGLNEQFF.

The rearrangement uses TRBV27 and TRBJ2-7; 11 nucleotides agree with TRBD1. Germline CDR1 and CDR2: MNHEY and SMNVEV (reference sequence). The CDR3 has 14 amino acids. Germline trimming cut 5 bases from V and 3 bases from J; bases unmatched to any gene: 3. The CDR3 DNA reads TGTGCCAGCAGTCACGGGACAGGGGGCTACGAGCAGTACTTC. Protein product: CASSHGTGGYEQYF.

The CDR3 region has the DNA TGTGCCAGCAGCGTAGCGTGGGGGACAGGGCTACACGAGCAGTACTTC. It translates to CASSVAWGTGLHEQYF. V usage is TRBV9 and J usage is TRBJ2-7, with TRBD1 identical over 9 bases. This CDR3 spans 16 amino acids. Germline lookup yields CDR1 SGDLS and CDR2 YYNGEE. J gave up 5 bases and V 0 bases, and 9 bases lay outside the gene matches.

CDR3 bases: TGTGCCACACACAGCGGGAGGGCCACCGGGGAGCTGTTTTTT. The encoded protein is CATHSGRATGELFF. This chain links TRBV15 with TRBJ2-2, with TRBD2 identical over 10 bases. After removal of 9 bases from V and 4 bases from J, the junction contained 5 bases not matched to a gene. The CDR3 sequence is 14 residues long. Germline V gene sequence: CDR1 LNHNV, CDR2 YYDKDF (reference sequence). Full variable domain (outside the CDR3, taken from reference TRBV15 and TRBJ2-2): DAMVIQNPRYQVTQFGKPVTLSCSQTLNHNVMYWYQQKSSQAPKLLFHYYDKDFNNEADTPDNFQSRRPNTSFCFLDIRSPGLGDTAMYLCATHSGRATGELFFGEGSRLTVL.

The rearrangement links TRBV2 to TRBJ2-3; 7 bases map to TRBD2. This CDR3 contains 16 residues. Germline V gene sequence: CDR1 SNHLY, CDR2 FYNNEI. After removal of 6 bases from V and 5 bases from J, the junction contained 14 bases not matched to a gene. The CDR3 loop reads CASSDPSAGAGDTQYF. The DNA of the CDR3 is TGTGCCAGCAGCGACCCTTCTGCGGGAGCCGGAGATACGCAGTATTTT.

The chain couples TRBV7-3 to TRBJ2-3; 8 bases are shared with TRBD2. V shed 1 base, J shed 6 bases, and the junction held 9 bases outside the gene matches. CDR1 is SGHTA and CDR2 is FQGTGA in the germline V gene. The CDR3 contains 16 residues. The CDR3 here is CASSLMAGGLRDTQYF. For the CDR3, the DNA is TGTGCCAGCAGCTTAATGGCGGGGGGCCTTAGGGATACGCAGTATTTT.

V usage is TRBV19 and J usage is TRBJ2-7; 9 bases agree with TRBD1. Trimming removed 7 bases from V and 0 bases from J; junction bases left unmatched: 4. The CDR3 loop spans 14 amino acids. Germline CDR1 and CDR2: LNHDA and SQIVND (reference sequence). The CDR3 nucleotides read TGTGCCAGTAAACCGGGACAGGGCTCCTACGAGCAGTACTTC. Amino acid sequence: CASKPGQGSYEQYF.

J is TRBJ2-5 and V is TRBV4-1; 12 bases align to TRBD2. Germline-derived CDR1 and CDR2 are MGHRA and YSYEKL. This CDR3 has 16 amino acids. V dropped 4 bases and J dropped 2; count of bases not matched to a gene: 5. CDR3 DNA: TGCGCCAGCAGCCCCCGACTAGCGGGAGTTCAAGAGACCCAGTACTTC. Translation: CASSPRLAGVQETQYF.

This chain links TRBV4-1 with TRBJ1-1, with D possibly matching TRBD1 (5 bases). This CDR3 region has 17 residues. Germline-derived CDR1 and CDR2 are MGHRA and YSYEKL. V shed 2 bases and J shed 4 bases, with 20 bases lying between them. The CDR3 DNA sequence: TGCGCCAGCAGCCAAAAGGTATCCTTGGGGGGGGGCACTGAAGCTTTCTTT. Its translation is CASSQKVSLGGGTEAFF.

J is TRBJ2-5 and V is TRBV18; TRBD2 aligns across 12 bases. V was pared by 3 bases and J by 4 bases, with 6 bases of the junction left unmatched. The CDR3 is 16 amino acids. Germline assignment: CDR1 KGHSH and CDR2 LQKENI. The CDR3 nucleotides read TGTGCCAGCTCACCTCGACTAGCGGGAGAGATAGAGACCCAGTACTTC. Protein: CASSPRLAGEIETQYF.

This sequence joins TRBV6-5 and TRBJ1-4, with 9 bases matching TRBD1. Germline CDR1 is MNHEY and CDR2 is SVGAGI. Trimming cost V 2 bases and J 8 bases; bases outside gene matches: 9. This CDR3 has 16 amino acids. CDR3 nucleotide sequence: TGTGCCAGCAGTTACGCCACCGGGACAGGGAACGAAAAACTGTTTTTT. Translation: CASSYATGTGNEKLFF.

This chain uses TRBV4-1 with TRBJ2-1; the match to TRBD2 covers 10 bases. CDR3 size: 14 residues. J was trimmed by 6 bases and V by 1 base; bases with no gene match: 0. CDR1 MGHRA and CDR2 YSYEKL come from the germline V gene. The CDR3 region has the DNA TGCGCCAGCAGCCAAGCTAGCGGGAGCAATGAGCAGTTCTTC. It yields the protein CASSQASGSNEQFF.

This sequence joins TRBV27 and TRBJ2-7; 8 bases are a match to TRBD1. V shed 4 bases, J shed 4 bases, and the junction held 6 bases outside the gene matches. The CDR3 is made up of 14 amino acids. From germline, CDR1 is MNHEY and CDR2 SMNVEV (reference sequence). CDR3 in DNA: TGTGCCAGCAGTTCGGCAGGGGGCGGGTACGAGCAGTACTTC. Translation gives CASSSAGGGYEQYF.

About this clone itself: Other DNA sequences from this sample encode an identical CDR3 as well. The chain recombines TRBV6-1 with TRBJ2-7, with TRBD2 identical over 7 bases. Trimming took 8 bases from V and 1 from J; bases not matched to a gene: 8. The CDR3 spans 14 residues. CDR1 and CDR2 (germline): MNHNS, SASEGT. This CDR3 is CASLASGLSYEQYF. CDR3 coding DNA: TGTGCCAGCCTGGCTAGCGGCCTTTCCTACGAGCAGTACTTC.

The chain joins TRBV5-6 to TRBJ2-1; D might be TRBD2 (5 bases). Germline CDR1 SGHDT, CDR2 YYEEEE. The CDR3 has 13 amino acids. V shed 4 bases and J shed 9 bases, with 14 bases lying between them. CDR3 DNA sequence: TGTGCCAGCAGCGAAACTACTAGGAGTGAGCAGTTCTTC. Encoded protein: CASSETTRSEQFF.

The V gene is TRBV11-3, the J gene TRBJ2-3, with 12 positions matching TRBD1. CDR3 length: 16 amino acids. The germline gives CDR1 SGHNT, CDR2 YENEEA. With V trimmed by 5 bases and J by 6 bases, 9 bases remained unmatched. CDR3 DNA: TGTGCCAGCAGCAGCCGGGACAGGGGGCCGAAGGATACGCAGTATTTT. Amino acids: CASSSRDRGPKDTQYF. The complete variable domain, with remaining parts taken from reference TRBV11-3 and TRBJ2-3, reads EAGVVQSPRYKIIEKKQPVAFWCNPISGHNTLYWYLQNLGQGPELLIRYENEEAVDDSQLPKDRFSAERLKGVDSTLKIQPAELGDSAVYLCASSSRDRGPKDTQYFGPGTRLTVL.

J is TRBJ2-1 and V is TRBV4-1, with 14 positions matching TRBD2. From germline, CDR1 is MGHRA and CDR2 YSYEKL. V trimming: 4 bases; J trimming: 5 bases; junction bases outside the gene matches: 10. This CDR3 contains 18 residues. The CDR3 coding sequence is TGCGCCAGCAGCCGAATGAACTTGGGACTAGCGGGAGACAATGAGCAGTTCTTC. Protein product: CASSRMNLGLAGDNEQFF.

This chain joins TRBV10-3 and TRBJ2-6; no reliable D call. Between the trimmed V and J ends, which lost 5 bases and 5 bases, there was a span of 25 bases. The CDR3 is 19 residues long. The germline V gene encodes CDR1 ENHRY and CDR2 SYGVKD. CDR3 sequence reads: CAISRSICRYKSRANVLTF. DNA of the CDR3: TGTGCCATCAGTAGGAGTATCTGTAGATACAAAAGTCGGGCCAACGTCCTGACTTTC.

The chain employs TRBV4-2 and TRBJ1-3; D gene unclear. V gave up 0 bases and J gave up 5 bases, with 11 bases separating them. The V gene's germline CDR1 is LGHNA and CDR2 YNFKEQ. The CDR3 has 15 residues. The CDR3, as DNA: TGTGCCAGCAGCCAAGAGCCGGGAGTGAGAAACACCATATATTTT. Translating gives CASSQEPGVRNTIYF.

CDR3 sequence reads: CASSIDSNYGYTF. The CDR3 nucleotides read TGTGCCAGTAGTATTGACAGTAACTATGGCTACACCTTC. V and J are TRBV19 and TRBJ1-2, with D tentatively TRBD1 (5 bases). V gave up 3 bases and J gave up 1 base, with 6 bases separating them. This CDR3 contains 13 residues. Germline V gene data show CDR1 as LNHDA and CDR2 as SQIVND (reference sequence).

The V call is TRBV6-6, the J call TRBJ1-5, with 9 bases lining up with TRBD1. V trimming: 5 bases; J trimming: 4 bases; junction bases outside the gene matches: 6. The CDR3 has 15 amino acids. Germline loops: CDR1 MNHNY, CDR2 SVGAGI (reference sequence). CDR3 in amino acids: CASSRPGTGNQPQHF. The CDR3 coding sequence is TGTGCCAGCAGTCGTCCCGGGACAGGGAATCAGCCCCAGCATTTT.

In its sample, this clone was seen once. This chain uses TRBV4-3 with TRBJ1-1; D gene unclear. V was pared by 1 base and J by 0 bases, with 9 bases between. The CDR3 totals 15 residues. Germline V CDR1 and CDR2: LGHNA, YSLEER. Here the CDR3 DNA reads TGCGCCAGCAGCCAAGGGCAGGCCCTGAACACTGAAGCTTTCTTT. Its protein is CASSQGQALNTEAFF.

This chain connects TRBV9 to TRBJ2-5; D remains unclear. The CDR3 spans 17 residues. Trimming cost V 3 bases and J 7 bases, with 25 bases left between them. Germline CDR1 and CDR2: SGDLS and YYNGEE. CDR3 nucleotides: TGTGCCAGCAGCGACTACCCTTTTGCCTCACTCCGGTCGACCCAGTACTTC. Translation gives CASSDYPFASLRSTQYF.